The 25 T cell receptor beta chains below come from one sample, sequenced in a study of blood T cell repertoires in COVID-19. Here immunoSEQ multiplex PCR was the method, and the copy in TCRdb shows in-frame clones only, minus some. In the table there are some 80,000 clones, 85% of which are singletons. Input material: peripheral blood. Source of these receptors: a man over 45 with COVID-19, enrolled during active disease.

This clone has only a few counts. DNA of the CDR3: TGTGCCAGCAGCTTCCGGACAGTTAGCAATCAGCCCCAGCATTTT. This gives the protein CASSFRTVSNQPQHF. This chain links TRBV5-8 with TRBJ1-5; tentative D call: TRBD1 (6 bases). The V end was cut by 2 bases, the J end by 0 bases, with 9 bases between. Germline CDR1 SGHTS, CDR2 YDEGEE. CDR3 length: 15 residues.

V usage is TRBV27 and J usage is TRBJ2-3, with 10 bases identical to TRBD1. Per the germline V gene, CDR1 is MNHEY and CDR2 is SMNVEV (reference sequence). The CDR3 sequence is 17 residues long. Trimming removed 6 bases from V and 5 bases from J; junction bases left unmatched: 14. CDR3 bases: TGTGCCAGCAGCGTGATCCCGACAGGGGGCTTCGAAGATACGCAGTATTTT. It yields the protein CASSVIPTGGFEDTQYF.

This chain uses TRBV7-9 with TRBJ1-2; D perhaps matches TRBD1 (5 bases). Trimming took off 5 bases at V and 4 bases at J, with 14 bases between the two ends. Germline CDR1 reads SEHNR; CDR2 reads FQNEAQ (reference sequence). The CDR3 spans 14 residues. CDR3 region: CASSRLEGPYGYTF. DNA of the CDR3: TGTGCCAGCAGCCGCTTGGAGGGACCCTATGGCTACACCTTC.

V usage is TRBV28 and J usage is TRBJ2-1; D is unclear. CDR1 is MDHEN and CDR2 is SYDVKM in the germline V gene. V lost 6 bases, J lost 0 bases, and 12 bases lay in between. The CDR3 spans 15 residues. The CDR3 DNA sequence: TGTGCCAGCAGAACTCCAGCGAGCTCCTACAATGAGCAGTTCTTC. Protein sequence: CASRTPASSYNEQFF.

Here the CDR3 reads CASSYRSTRHTEAFF. The CDR3, as DNA: TGTGCCAGCAGTTATCGGTCAACGAGGCACACTGAAGCTTTCTTT. V gene TRBV6-5 combines with J gene TRBJ1-1; D gene uncertain. This CDR3 has 15 amino acids. Germline CDR1 MNHEY, CDR2 SVGAGI. The germline V and J ends were trimmed by 3 bases and 3 bases, with 14 bases remaining between them.

The table lists this clone with a count of one. The chain carries TRBV4-3 and TRBJ2-3; D is possibly TRBD2 (5 bases). The V gene's germline CDR1 is LGHNA and CDR2 YSLEER. Trimming took 4 bases from V and 3 from J, leaving 8 bases between them. There are 13 residues in the CDR3. CDR3 amino acids: CASSPRGTDTQYF. CDR3 bases: TGCGCCAGCAGCCCTCGGGGAACAGATACGCAGTATTTT.

V and J are TRBV28 and TRBJ1-4; possibly TRBD1 for D (6 bases). The V end lost 6 bases, the J end lost 8 bases, and 16 bases lay between the germline ends. CDR1 and CDR2 from the germline V gene are MDHEN and SYDVKM. The CDR3 totals 14 residues. CDR3 DNA sequence: TGTGCCAGCAGCACCCCACGGGGGGCGGAAAAACTGTTTTTT. It encodes CASSTPRGAEKLFF.

The gene calls are TRBV27 and TRBJ2-1; no clear D. Germline V gives CDR1 MNHEY, CDR2 SMNVEV (reference sequence). CDR3 length: 13 amino acids. Trimming left V 7 bases short and J 5 bases short, with 12 bases between. The CDR3 nucleotides read TGTGCCAGCACTCACTCGCCTAACAATGAGCAGTTCTTC. The encoded protein is CASTHSPNNEQFF.

In its sample, this clone was seen once. The V and J genes are TRBV6-5 and TRBJ2-7; 7 nucleotides match TRBD1. The CDR3 is made up of 15 amino acids. After removal of 7 bases from V and 5 bases from J, the junction contained 14 bases not matched to a gene. Germline CDR1 is MNHEY and CDR2 is SVGAGI. CDR3 coding DNA: TGTGCCAGCAAGAGACCTATGACAGGGCCCCACGAGCAGTACTTC. Translating gives CASKRPMTGPHEQYF.

The CDR3 loop is CASSLGRASGTGTDTQYF. The DNA of the CDR3 is TGTGCCAGCAGCTTAGGACGGGCTAGCGGGACTGGCACAGATACGCAGTATTTT. The V and J genes are TRBV11-3 and TRBJ2-3; 9 nucleotides align to TRBD2. V dropped 1 base and J dropped 1; count of bases not matched to a gene: 9. Looked up from germline, CDR1 is SGHNT and CDR2 is YENEEA. CDR3 length: 18 residues.

V gene TRBV4-1 combines with J gene TRBJ1-6, with a tentative D call TRBD1 (6 bases). Germline V gene data show CDR1 as MGHRA and CDR2 as YSYEKL. V was trimmed by 2 bases and J by 7 bases, leaving 9 bases between them. This CDR3 comprises 14 residues. Here the CDR3 DNA reads TGCGCCAGCAGCCAATTACAGGGAAATTCACCCCTCCACTTT. Its protein is CASSQLQGNSPLHF.

J is TRBJ2-4 and V is TRBV7-2; D may be TRBD1 (6 bases). The germline V gene has CDR1 SGHTA and CDR2 FQGNSA. This CDR3 has 14 amino acids. V dropped 2 bases and J dropped 4 bases, with 9 bases sitting between them. CDR3 region: CASSLQQGKNIQYF. The CDR3 nucleotides are TGTGCCAGCAGCTTACAACAGGGAAAAAACATTCAGTACTTC.

This clone came up many times. This chain joins TRBV27 and TRBJ2-7; 14 nucleotides line up with TRBD2. CDR3 length: 16 residues. J lost 7 bases, V lost 2 bases, and 7 bases had no gene match. Germline CDR1 reads MNHEY; CDR2 reads SMNVEV (reference sequence). The CDR3 spells CASSLTGLAGVHEQYF. As DNA, the CDR3 is TGTGCCAGCAGTTTAACGGGACTAGCGGGAGTACATGAGCAGTACTTC.

The chain combines TRBV5-4 with TRBJ1-5; 8 bases match TRBD1. Germline loops: CDR1 SGHNT, CDR2 YYREEE (reference sequence). This CDR3 contains 15 residues. V shed 3 bases, J shed 6 bases, and the junction held 8 bases outside the gene matches. The CDR3 spells CASSSGTGDGQPQHF. The CDR3 region has the DNA TGTGCCAGCAGCTCCGGGACAGGAGACGGTCAGCCCCAGCATTTT. Full variable domain (rest looked up from reference TRBV5-4 and TRBJ1-5): ETGVTQSPTHLIKTRGQQVTLRCSSQSGHNTVSWYQQALGQGPQFIFQYYREEENGRGNFPPRFSGLQFPNYSSELNVNALELDDSALYLCASSSGTGDGQPQHFGDGTRLSIL.

The CDR3, as DNA: TGCGCCAGCAGCCAAGGGGCAGGGTTGGCCTACGAGCAGTACTTC. This encodes CASSQGAGLAYEQYF. The V gene is TRBV4-3, the J gene TRBJ2-7, with D maybe TRBD1 (5 bases). Trimming stripped 1 base from V and 2 bases from J, with 12 bases between. CDR1 and CDR2 (germline): LGHNA, YSLEER. The length of the CDR3 is 15 residues.

This rearrangement joins TRBV5-4 to TRBJ2-2, with D maybe TRBD2 (5 bases). The CDR3 is 16 amino acids. Germline V lookup: CDR1 SGHNT, CDR2 YYREEE (reference sequence). The V end lost 2 bases, the J end lost 1 base, and 12 bases lay between the germline ends. The CDR3 spells CASSLPRSGNTGELFF. CDR3 DNA sequence: TGTGCCAGCAGCTTACCCCGCAGCGGGAACACCGGGGAGCTGTTTTTT.

V gene TRBV6-2 or TRBV6-3 combines with J gene TRBJ1-1; D unclear. V was trimmed by 2 bases and J by 6 bases, leaving 10 bases between them. CDR3 length: 13 residues. Germline V gene data show CDR1 as MNHEY and CDR2 as SVGEGT. The CDR3 loop is CASSYNGVAEAFF. As DNA, the CDR3 is TGTGCCAGCAGTTACAACGGGGTTGCTGAAGCTTTCTTT.

This CDR3 is CASSQWGLTWRAGEDTQYF. The CDR3 DNA sequence: TGCGCCAGCAGCCAGTGGGGATTGACATGGCGCGCGGGAGAAGATACGCAGTATTTT. V and J are TRBV5-1 and TRBJ2-3; 7 bases are a match to TRBD2. CDR1 is SGHRS and CDR2 is YFSETQ in the germline V gene. The J segment lost 5 bases and the V segment lost 4 bases, leaving 22 bases of the junction unmatched. This CDR3 contains 19 residues.

The chain links TRBV11-2 to TRBJ1-1, with a tentative D call TRBD1 (5 bases). V shed 4 bases and J shed 5 bases, with 11 bases lying between them. Germline CDR1 SGHAT, CDR2 FQNNGV. The CDR3 has 13 amino acids. In DNA form, the CDR3 reads TGTGCCAGCAGCTCAAAACGACAGACTGAAGCTTTCTTT. Encoded protein: CASSSKRQTEAFF.

The rearrangement links TRBV7-9 to TRBJ1-2; D might be TRBD1 (5 bases). V was pared by 7 bases and J by 3 bases, with 15 bases between. CDR3 length: 14 amino acids. Germline V gene lookup returns CDR1 SEHNR and CDR2 FQNEAQ (reference sequence). CDR3 in DNA: TGTGCCAGCACCTCACTGGGGGGTGACTATGGCTACACCTTC. It is translated as CASTSLGGDYGYTF. Full variable domain (missing parts from reference TRBV7-9 and TRBJ1-2): DTGVSQNPRHKITKRGQNVTFRCDPISEHNRLYWYRQTLGQGPEFLTYFQNEAQLEKSRLLSDRFSAERPKGSFSTLEIQRTEQGDSAMYLCASTSLGGDYGYTFGSGTRLTVV.

For the CDR3, the DNA is TGTGCCAGCAGCCCCTGGACAATCGGGGAGACCCAGTACTTC. Protein: CASSPWTIGETQYF. The V gene is TRBV11-2, the J gene TRBJ2-5, with D perhaps TRBD1 (5 bases). The CDR3 loop spans 14 amino acids. Deletions cut 5 bases from V and 5 bases from J, with 15 bases between. Germline V lookup: CDR1 SGHAT, CDR2 FQNNGV.

This clone was found once. Relative to the germline gene, one junction end is altered; a read error may explain this. This rearrangement joins TRBV7-9 to TRBJ2-7; 7 bases agree with TRBD1. The CDR3 is made up of 13 amino acids. Germline V gene sequence: CDR1 SEHNR, CDR2 FQNEAQ (reference sequence). For the CDR3, the DNA is TGTACCAGCAGCCCCCGGGACAGCTACGAGCAGTACTTC. Amino acid sequence: CTSSPRDSYEQYF.

The rearrangement links TRBV7-8 to TRBJ1-2; the D gene is possibly TRBD1 (5 bases). V was shortened by 1 base and J by 2 bases, with 8 bases between the two germline ends. This CDR3 is built from 14 residues. CDR1 is SGHVS and CDR2 is FQNEAQ in the germline V gene. Here the CDR3 DNA reads TGTGCCAGCAGCTTAGTGGGGGGGAACTATGGCTACACCTTC. Its protein is CASSLVGGNYGYTF.

The V call is TRBV9, the J call TRBJ2-5; maybe TRBD2 (6 bases). Germline CDR1 SGDLS, CDR2 YYNGEE. The CDR3 consists of 15 residues. Trimming took 0 bases from V and 2 from J, leaving 11 bases between them. CDR3 in amino acids: CASSVDREAQETQYF. CDR3 bases: TGTGCCAGCAGCGTAGATAGGGAGGCACAAGAGACCCAGTACTTC.

This chain links TRBV6-2 or TRBV6-3 with TRBJ2-7; 12 bases agree with TRBD2. V lost 6 bases to trimming and J lost 4 bases; unmatched junction nucleotides: 4. CDR1 and CDR2 from the germline V gene are MNHEY and SVGEGT. This CDR3 comprises 14 residues. This CDR3 reads CASSRLAGEYEQYF. The CDR3 DNA follows: TGTGCCAGCAGCCGACTAGCGGGAGAATACGAGCAGTACTTC.